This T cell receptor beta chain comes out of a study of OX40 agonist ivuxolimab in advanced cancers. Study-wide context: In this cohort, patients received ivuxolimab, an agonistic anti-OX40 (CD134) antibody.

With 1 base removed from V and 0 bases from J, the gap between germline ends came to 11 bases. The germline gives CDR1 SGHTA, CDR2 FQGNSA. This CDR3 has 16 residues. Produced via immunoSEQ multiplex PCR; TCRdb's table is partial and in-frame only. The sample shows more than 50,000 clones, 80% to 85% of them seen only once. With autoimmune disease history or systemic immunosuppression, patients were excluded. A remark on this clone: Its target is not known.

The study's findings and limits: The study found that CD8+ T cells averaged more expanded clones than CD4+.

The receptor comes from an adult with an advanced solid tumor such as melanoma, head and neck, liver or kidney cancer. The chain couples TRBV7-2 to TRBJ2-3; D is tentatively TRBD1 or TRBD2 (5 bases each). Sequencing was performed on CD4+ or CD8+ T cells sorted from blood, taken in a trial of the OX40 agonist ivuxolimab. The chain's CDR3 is CASSLVGTSSTDTQYF. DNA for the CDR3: TGTGCCAGCAGCTTAGTGGGGACCTCTAGCACAGATACGCAGTATTTT.